This TCR beta chain stems from a study of OX40 agonist ivuxolimab in advanced cancers. For the study at large: Each patient was given ivuxolimab into a vein every 2 weeks, at 0.01 to 10 mg/kg. Therapy given before enrollment (anti-PD-1, anti-PD-L1 or anti-CTLA-4) was allowed, and 40% had some.

A word on this clone: The antigen is unknown.

This table comes from immunoSEQ multiplex PCR, and its TCRdb copy is limited to in-frame clones, with some not included. The sample gives tens of thousands of clones, 90% to 95% of which show up once; more than 0.6% is in the top ten. The V gene's germline CDR1 is KGHSH and CDR2 LQKENI. The CDR3 consists of 16 residues. V was pared by 4 bases and J by 0 bases, with 14 bases between. Study findings and constraints: CD4+ and CD8+ T cells in blood underwent clonal expansion by week 6 at 0.1 to 3.0 mg/kg.

The chain combines TRBV18 with TRBJ2-3; no firm D call. The material sequenced was CD4+ or CD8+ T cells sorted from blood, taken in a trial of the OX40 agonist ivuxolimab. This receptor was identified in an adult with an advanced solid tumor such as melanoma, head and neck, liver or kidney cancer. Written as DNA, the CDR3 is TGTGCCAGCTCACAGTCTGGCCCAGGTAGCACAGATACGCAGTATTTT. It specifies CASSQSGPGSTDTQYF.